The 22 T cell receptor beta chains presented below share a single source sample, sequenced in a study of T-cell reconstitution after alpha-beta-depleted transplantation in children. During its preparation, the TCRbeta library received unique molecular identifiers. One entry per CDR3 protein results from TCRdb running MiXCR on the PCR reads. The data contain about 600,000 distinct CDR3 sequences, over 10% of them seen just once; the ten biggest clones take up approximately 2%. The sample here was PBMCs, mostly from graft donor cells, taken 360 days after TCRalphabeta/CD19-depleted stem cell transplant. These receptors all stem from a male patient under 18 who had a stem cell transplant for acute myeloid leukemia, so the T cells may come from the graft donor.

The sample holds a few counts of this clonotype. J is TRBJ2-3 and V is TRBV10-3; 9 positions agree with TRBD1. V lost 10 bases to trimming and J lost 11 bases; unmatched junction nucleotides: 19. CDR1 and CDR2 from the germline V gene are ENHRY and SYGVKD. The CDR3 sequence is 15 residues long. As DNA, the CDR3 is TGTGCCACCTCCCGGGACAGGGACCGCACCAGGGGGCAGTATTTT. This sequence encodes CATSRDRDRTRGQYF.

In this sample, this clonotype turned up many times. The rearrangement links TRBV20-1 to TRBJ2-7; D may be TRBD2 (6 bases). Germline V lookup: CDR1 DFQATT, CDR2 SNEGSKA (reference sequence). This CDR3 is 12 amino acids long. Trimming stripped 6 bases from V and 3 bases from J, with 12 bases between. CDR3: CSAVAAVYEQYF. Written as DNA, the CDR3 is TGCAGTGCCGTAGCGGCGGTCTACGAGCAGTACTTC.

This clonotype was recorded a few times. This sequence joins TRBV7-9 and TRBJ1-1, with D uncertain. V shed 1 base and J shed 5 bases, with 8 bases lying between them. The CDR3 is 13 amino acids. CDR1 and CDR2 (germline): SEHNR, FQNEAQ (reference sequence). DNA for the CDR3: TGTGCCAGCAGCTTAGATGGGCGGACTGAAGCTTTCTTT. It yields the protein CASSLDGRTEAFF.

This clonotype was seen a handful of times. This chain joins TRBV18 and TRBJ2-7, with D uncertain. Trimming shortened V by 6 bases and J by 1 base, and 10 bases separated the two germline ends. The CDR3 runs 13 residues. Germline V gene lookup returns CDR1 KGHSH and CDR2 LQKENI. In DNA form, the CDR3 reads TGTGCCAGCTCGCCGGCCGGGTCCTACGAGCAGTACTTC. Amino acid sequence: CASSPAGSYEQYF.

This clonotype was detected many times. The chain employs TRBV7-6 and TRBJ2-2; D is perhaps TRBD1 or TRBD2 (5 bases each). In germline, CDR1 is SGHVS, CDR2 FNYEAQ. V gave up 3 bases and J gave up 8 bases, with 13 bases separating them. CDR3 length equals 14 residues. The CDR3 here is CASSFQGVGGELFF. The CDR3 bases are TGTGCCAGCAGCTTCCAGGGAGTCGGAGGGGAGCTGTTTTTT.

This clonotype has at least ten counts. The V gene is TRBV5-6, the J gene TRBJ1-5; D not resolved. Germline CDR1 SGHDT, CDR2 YYEEEE. V shed 2 bases and J shed 2 bases, with 17 bases lying between them. The CDR3 is 17 amino acids. The CDR3 sequence: CASSFWATGKRNQPQHF. CDR3 in DNA: TGTGCCAGCAGCTTCTGGGCCACGGGAAAGCGCAATCAGCCCCAGCATTTT.

The chain joins TRBV28 to TRBJ2-7; D gene uncertain. CDR1 MDHEN and CDR2 SYDVKM come from the germline V gene. Trimming stripped 6 bases from V and 2 bases from J, with 23 bases between. This CDR3 contains 17 residues. CDR3 bases: TGTGCCAGCAGACCCGGCGGCCCATTGACTCATCCCTACGAGCAGTACTTC. Translation gives CASRPGGPLTHPYEQYF.

This chain links TRBV5-4 with TRBJ2-7; 8 bases are shared with TRBD1. This CDR3 comprises 12 residues. Per germline, CDR1 SGHNT and CDR2 YYREEE (reference sequence). After removal of 9 bases from V and 6 bases from J, the junction contained 8 bases not matched to a gene. The CDR3 here is CATGGAEGEQYF. DNA for the CDR3: TGTGCCACAGGGGGCGCGGAAGGCGAGCAGTACTTC.

This clonotype was detected only a few times. This chain joins TRBV12-5 and TRBJ2-1, with D possibly matching TRBD1 (7 bases). V was trimmed by 0 bases and J by 7 bases, leaving 25 bases between them. The CDR3 totals 19 residues. From germline, CDR1 is LGHNT and CDR2 FRNRAP. The CDR3 DNA reads as TGTGCTAGTGGTTTGGTACCCATCCAGGGGGACCATCGGGGGAATGAGCAGTTCTTC. It codes for CASGLVPIQGDHRGNEQFF.

This clonotype was found a few times. V and J are TRBV20-1 and TRBJ2-7, with 13 bases lining up with TRBD2. The CDR3 loop spans 16 amino acids. V dropped 4 bases and J dropped 4; count of bases not matched to a gene: 10. Germline V lookup: CDR1 DFQATT, CDR2 SNEGSKA (reference sequence). CDR3: CSANGLAGASSYEQYF. The CDR3 DNA follows: TGCAGTGCTAATGGACTAGCGGGAGCCTCTTCGTACGAGCAGTACTTC.

This clonotype has a count of ten or more. The V gene is TRBV28, the J gene TRBJ2-3; 9 nucleotides line up with TRBD2. V shed 2 bases, J shed 6 bases, and the junction held 3 bases outside the gene matches. This CDR3 comprises 14 residues. Germline assignment: CDR1 MDHEN and CDR2 SYDVKM. The CDR3 reads CASSLTSGRDTQYF. CDR3 DNA: TGTGCCAGCAGTTTAACGAGCGGGAGGGATACGCAGTATTTT.

This clonotype turned up a few times. The V call is TRBV20-1, the J call TRBJ2-1; 9 bases line up with TRBD2. The CDR3 consists of 16 residues. Trimming cost V 2 bases and J 2 bases; bases outside gene matches: 7. The V gene's germline CDR1 is DFQATT and CDR2 SNEGSKA (reference sequence). For the CDR3, the DNA is TGCAGTGCTAGAAGGCCGACTAGCGGCACCTACAATGAGCAGTTCTTC. As protein: CSARRPTSGTYNEQFF.

This clonotype was seen only a few times. The chain carries TRBV5-1 and TRBJ1-4; D not resolved. CDR3 length equals 13 residues. The germline gives CDR1 SGHRS, CDR2 YFSETQ. V was trimmed by 0 bases and J by 8 bases, leaving 8 bases between them. The CDR3 spells CASSLGSREKLFF. The CDR3 DNA reads as TGCGCCAGCAGCTTGGGGTCACGAGAAAAACTGTTTTTT. The whole variable domain, remainder taken from reference TRBV5-1 and TRBJ1-4, is KAGVTQTPRYLIKTRGQQVTLSCSPISGHRSVSWYQQTPGQGLQFLFEYFSETQRNKGNFPGRFSGRQFSNSRSEMNVSTLELGDSALYLCASSLGSREKLFFGSGTQLSVL.

This clonotype was recorded many times. The rearrangement joins TRBV7-2 to TRBJ2-1, with D maybe TRBD2 (5 bases). Per the germline V gene, CDR1 is SGHTA and CDR2 is FQGNSA. The CDR3 is 17 amino acids. Trimming took off 0 bases at V and 4 bases at J, with 16 bases between the two ends. The CDR3 spells CASSLALVANPYNEQFF. CDR3 DNA sequence: TGTGCCAGCAGCTTAGCGCTCGTAGCGAATCCTTACAATGAGCAGTTCTTC.

The gene calls are TRBV28 and TRBJ1-3; D is possibly TRBD1 (5 bases). The CDR3 is 16 residues long. The V end lost 3 bases, the J end lost 0 bases, and 12 bases lay between the germline ends. Germline V gene sequence: CDR1 MDHEN, CDR2 SYDVKM. Written as DNA, the CDR3 is TGTGCCAGCAGTTTGGGGGTCCTGGACTCTGGAAACACCATATATTTT. It specifies CASSLGVLDSGNTIYF.

V usage is TRBV4-2 and J usage is TRBJ2-1; 8 nucleotides match TRBD2. CDR3 length equals 18 residues. Germline V gene lookup returns CDR1 LGHNA and CDR2 YNFKEQ. V gave up 4 bases and J gave up 7 bases; unmatched junction bases: 18. Here the CDR3 reads CASSRPLQGLAGLNEQFF. DNA for the CDR3: TGTGCCAGCAGCCGACCTTTGCAAGGGCTAGCGGGCCTTAATGAGCAGTTCTTC.

The CDR3 reads CASSLEAGGLETQYF. Written as DNA, the CDR3 is TGTGCCAGCAGCTTAGAGGCGGGAGGGTTGGAGACCCAGTACTTC. The chain uses TRBV11-3 and TRBJ2-5, with 9 bases identical to TRBD2. The CDR3 length is 15 residues. The germline gives CDR1 SGHNT, CDR2 YENEEA. V lost 0 bases and J lost 5; bases outside the gene matches: 4. Using reference TRBV11-3 and TRBJ2-5 for the parts outside the CDR3, the full variable domain is EAGVVQSPRYKIIEKKQPVAFWCNPISGHNTLYWYLQNLGQGPELLIRYENEEAVDDSQLPKDRFSAERLKGVDSTLKIQPAELGDSAVYLCASSLEAGGLETQYFGPGTRLLVL.

This clonotype was counted between two and nine times. The rearrangement joins TRBV7-3 to TRBJ2-2; D gene unclear. Trimming took 3 bases from V and 7 from J, leaving 9 bases between them. The length of the CDR3 is 13 residues. Germline V gene sequence: CDR1 SGHTA, CDR2 FQGTGA. CDR3 residues: CASSFRNNGELFF. The CDR3 DNA follows: TGTGCCAGCAGCTTTAGAAATAACGGGGAGCTGTTTTTT.

Comment on this clonotype: Since the CDR3 does not end with the conserved phenylalanine or tryptophan, this likely comes from a read error. The rearrangement joins TRBV6-2 or TRBV6-3 to TRBJ1-1, with D perhaps matching TRBD1 (5 bases). In germline, CDR1 is MNHEY, CDR2 SVGEGT. The CDR3 sequence is 15 residues long. CDR3: CATSYRDGSNTEAFS. As DNA, the CDR3 is TGTGCCACCAGTTACCGGGACGGATCGAACACTGAAGCTTTCTCT.

This clonotype was observed a few times. This chain uses TRBV4-3 with TRBJ1-2, with D possibly being TRBD1 (5 bases). The V gene's germline CDR1 is LGHNA and CDR2 YSLEER. The ends were cut back, 1 base at V and 7 bases at J, with 13 bases in the middle. CDR3 length: 14 residues. CDR3 bases: TGCGCCAGCAGCCAAGTAGGGGTTAGTGCTGGCTACACCTTC. It yields the protein CASSQVGVSAGYTF.

This clonotype was seen a handful of times. The V call is TRBV29-1, the J call TRBJ2-3, with D possibly TRBD2 on 5 matching bases. The CDR3 spans 15 residues. Germline lookup yields CDR1 SQVTM and CDR2 ANQGSEA. V lost 1 base, J lost 1 base, and 12 bases lay in between. CDR3 protein: CSVEGVAPGTDTQYF. CDR3 sequence (DNA): TGCAGCGTTGAAGGGGTAGCGCCGGGCACAGATACGCAGTATTTT.

This rearrangement joins TRBV28 to TRBJ2-7; the D gene could be TRBD1 or TRBD2 (5 bases each). This CDR3 has 14 amino acids. V was clipped by 2 bases and J by 6 bases, with 14 bases between them. Germline V gives CDR1 MDHEN, CDR2 SYDVKM. The CDR3 coding sequence is TGTGCCAGCAGTTTACGGGGCCCCCTTTTCGAGCAGTACTTC. Encoded protein: CASSLRGPLFEQYF.